The present entry profiles one T cell receptor beta chain with its context. The V gene's germline CDR1 is DFQATT and CDR2 SNEGSKA (reference sequence). V shed 3 bases, J shed 1 base, and the junction held 1 base outside the gene matches. The CDR3 is 13 residues long. This entry belongs to a study of blood T cells in healthy people across ages. Next came a second PCR, run for roughly 6 to 11 cycles, which used a sample-barcoded 5' primer along with a J-beta primer mix. Each CDR3 protein is one row after TCRdb ran MiXCR on the 5' RACE reads. The sample yields about 760,000 distinct CDR3 sequences, around a quarter seen once. The data also belong to a second study, concerning T cells of mothers and their children.

Sequencing was performed on blood. The source is a boy aged 5-17 years in good health. V usage is TRBV20-1 and J usage is TRBJ2-5; 8 bases line up with TRBD2. The CDR3 DNA reads TGCAGTGCTAGCGGGGGGGGCCAAGAGACCCAGTACTTC. Protein sequence: CSASGGGQETQYF.